This note documents a single T cell receptor (beta chain) sequence. Its cognate antigen has yet to be identified. No much larger clonotype is one base removed from it; base qualities were not supplied. The sample belongs to a study of sequential checkpoint blockade in melanoma (dated by TCRdb to 2018 to 2020). Turning to the overall study: In a 1:1 randomization, patients received either first-line nivolumab then ipilimumab (arm A) or ipilimumab then nivolumab (arm B). Both trial sequences were followed by maintenance nivolumab. The paper as a whole reports these results and caveats: Validation of the response-prediction model combining TCR metrics and mutation burden is needed in larger, independent patient cohorts.

The intended sense of this specimen's treatment or condition label: randomized to nivolumab then ipilimumab (arm A) or the reverse (arm B). Prior DNA-damaging chemotherapy had not been received by any trial patient. On a FACS Aria II flow cytometer, live CD3+CD8+ cells that were negative for CD19 and CD56 were sorted from thawed PBMCs. The samples were obtained from melanoma patients enrolled in CheckMate 064, an open-label, randomized phase II trial testing sequential checkpoint blockade. Peripheral blood mononuclear cells were collected by leukapheresis, purified using Ficoll-Paque, and frozen in human serum containing approximately 9.1% DMSO. Immediately after sorting, the purity of sorted blood CD3+CD8+ cells was verified to be >95%, after which DNA was extracted. The immunoSEQ Assay was used to immunosequence TCRbeta CDR3 regions from genomic DNA. Genomic DNA was amplified by bias-controlled multiplex PCR before high-throughput sequencing. The authors' analysis ran thus. To quantify the absolute abundance of each unique TCRbeta CDR3 region, the sequences were collapsed and filtered. Clonality was defined as 1 minus Pielou's evenness and was calculated using productive rearrangements only. Clones with significantly greater frequencies in on-treatment versus baseline samples were identified using a previously published method. What TCRdb holds here is the immuneACCESS table cut down to in-frame rearrangements. Part of the clones is not present; checked against another copy, under half of the missing clones reflect an unresolved V gene, and the others are unexplained. V, J and clone size reflect that table, while D and trimming were determined from the DNA. This sample gives roughly 12,000 clones in total; roughly 81% of them show up just once. The top ten constitute over 9% of the sample.

As encoded in the germline V gene (reference sequence), CDR1 is MNHEY while CDR2 is SMNVEV. V and J are trimmed by 6 bases and 1 base, and the gene matches miss 3 bases of the junction. Inclusive of the bounding cysteine and phenylalanine, the CDR3 is 15 residues long. CDR3 DNA only is kept here, 45 bases in frame from base 1. This TCR came from a human donor with melanoma. In this chain, TRBV27 is recombined with TRBJ1-4; TRBD1 agrees with 9 junctional bases. Material: CD8+ T cells sorted from blood (inferred from file names), obtained from a patient given nivolumab and ipilimumab in sequence. The CDR3 region has the sequence CASRGQGRTNEKLFF. DNA sequence: TGTGCCAGCAGGGGACAGGGAAGAACTAATGAAAAACTGTTTTTT.